This T cell receptor (beta chain) emerged from a study of T cells in Graves' hyperthyroidism and ophthalmopathy. Study-wide background: Prior to any treatment, at the point of initial diagnosis, peripheral blood was collected.

Diagnostic assessment was based on clinical symptoms, serum thyroxine and TRAb, thyroid ultrasound and orbital computed tomography. The authors took PBMCs from 7.5 to 10 ml fresh peripheral blood. This clonotype was recorded at least ten times. What it recognizes is unknown. Regions amplified from RNA transcripts were the TCR beta CDR3 regions. Initially, a first-round RT-PCR of the TCR CDR3 employed the HTBI primer set. TCRdb analysed the multiplex PCR reads with MiXCR anew, one entry per CDR3 protein. The repertoire holds fewer than 800,000 distinct CDR3 sequences, about 17% seen once, with approximately 8.4% in the top ten. Study results and caveats: Model-based prediction identified ophthalmopathy a median about 6 months prior to its onset.

CDR1 and CDR2 from the germline V gene are ENHRY and SYGVKD. With V trimmed by 6 bases and J by 8 bases, 12 bases remained unmatched. The CDR3 contains 15 residues. The clonotype was recovered from a man between 18 and 29 years old with Graves' hyperthyroidism. The chain couples TRBV10-3 to TRBJ2-1, with 8 nucleotides matching TRBD2. The sample comprised blood. CDR3 nucleotide sequence: TGTGCCATCAGCTTAAGAACGGGAGGGGTCGATGAGCAGTTCTTC. This sequence encodes CAISLRTGGVDEQFF.